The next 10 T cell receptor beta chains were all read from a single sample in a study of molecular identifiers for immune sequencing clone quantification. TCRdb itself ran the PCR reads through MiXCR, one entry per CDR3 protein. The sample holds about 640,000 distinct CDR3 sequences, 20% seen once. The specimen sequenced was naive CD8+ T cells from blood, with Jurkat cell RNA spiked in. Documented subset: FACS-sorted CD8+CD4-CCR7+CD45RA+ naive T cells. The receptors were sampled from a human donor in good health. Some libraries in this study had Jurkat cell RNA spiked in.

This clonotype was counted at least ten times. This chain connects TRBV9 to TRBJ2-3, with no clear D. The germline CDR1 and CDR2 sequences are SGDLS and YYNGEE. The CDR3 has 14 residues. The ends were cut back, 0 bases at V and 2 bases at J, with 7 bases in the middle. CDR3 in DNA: TGTGCCAGCAGCGTAGCACAAGACACAGATACGCAGTATTTT. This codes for CASSVAQDTDTQYF.

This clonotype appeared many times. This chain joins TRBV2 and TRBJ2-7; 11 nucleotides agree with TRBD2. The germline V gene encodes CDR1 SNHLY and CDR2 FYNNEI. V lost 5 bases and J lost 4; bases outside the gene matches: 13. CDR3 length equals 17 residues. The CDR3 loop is CASSQTSGRAGRYEQYF. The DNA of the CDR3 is TGTGCCAGCAGTCAAACTAGCGGGAGAGCGGGGCGGTACGAGCAGTACTTC.

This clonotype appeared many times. The CDR3 DNA sequence: TGTGCCAGCAGCTTGGAGATACAGAGAAGCACAGATACGCAGTATTTT. Protein: CASSLEIQRSTDTQYF. The rearrangement joins TRBV5-6 to TRBJ2-3, with D uncertain. Germline V CDR1 and CDR2: SGHDT, YYEEEE. The CDR3 totals 16 residues. V was clipped by 0 bases and J by 0 bases, with 11 bases between them.

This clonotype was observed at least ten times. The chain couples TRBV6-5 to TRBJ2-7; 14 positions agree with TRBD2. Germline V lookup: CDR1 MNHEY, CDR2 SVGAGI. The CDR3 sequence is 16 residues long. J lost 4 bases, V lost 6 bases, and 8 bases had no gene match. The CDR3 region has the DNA TGTGCCAGCAGCAAGGGACTAGCGGGAGCTACGTACGAGCAGTACTTC. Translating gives CASSKGLAGATYEQYF.

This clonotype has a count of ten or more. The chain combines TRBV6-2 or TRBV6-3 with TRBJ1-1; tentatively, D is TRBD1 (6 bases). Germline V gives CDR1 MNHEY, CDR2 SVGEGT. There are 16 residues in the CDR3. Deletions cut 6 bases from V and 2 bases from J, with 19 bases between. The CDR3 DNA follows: TGTGCCAGCAGCCCTTCTACAGGGTATCTTAACACTGAAGCTTTCTTT. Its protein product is CASSPSTGYLNTEAFF.

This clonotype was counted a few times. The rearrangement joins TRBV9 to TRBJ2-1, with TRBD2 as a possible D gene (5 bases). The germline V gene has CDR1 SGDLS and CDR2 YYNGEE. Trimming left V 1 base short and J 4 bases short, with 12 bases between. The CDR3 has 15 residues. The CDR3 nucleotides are TGTGCCAGCAGCGTAACAAGCGGCCAGTACAATGAGCAGTTCTTC. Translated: CASSVTSGQYNEQFF. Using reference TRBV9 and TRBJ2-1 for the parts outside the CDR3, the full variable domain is DSGVTQTPKHLITATGQRVTLRCSPRSGDLSVYWYQQSLDQGLQFLIQYYNGEERAKGNILERFSAQQFPDLHSELNLSSLELGDSALYFCASSVTSGQYNEQFFGPGTRLTVL.

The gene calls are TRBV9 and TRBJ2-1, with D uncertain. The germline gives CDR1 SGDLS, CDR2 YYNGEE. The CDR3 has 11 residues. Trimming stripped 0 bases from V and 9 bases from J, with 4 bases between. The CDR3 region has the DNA TGTGCCAGCAGCGTAGCGGCTGAGCAGTTCTTC. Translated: CASSVAAEQFF.

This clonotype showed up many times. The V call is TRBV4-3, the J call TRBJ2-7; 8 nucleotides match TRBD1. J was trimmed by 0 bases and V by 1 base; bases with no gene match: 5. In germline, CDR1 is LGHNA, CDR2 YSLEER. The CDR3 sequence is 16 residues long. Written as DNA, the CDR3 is TGCGCCAGCAGCCAAGCCAGGGGGCCGAGCTCCTACGAGCAGTACTTC. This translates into CASSQARGPSSYEQYF.

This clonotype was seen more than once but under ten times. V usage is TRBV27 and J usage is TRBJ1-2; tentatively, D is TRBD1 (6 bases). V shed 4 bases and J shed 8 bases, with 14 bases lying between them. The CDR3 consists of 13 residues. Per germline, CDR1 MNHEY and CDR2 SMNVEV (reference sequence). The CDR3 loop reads CASSSQGLGGYTF. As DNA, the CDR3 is TGTGCCAGCAGTTCGCAGGGGCTTGGCGGCTACACCTTC.

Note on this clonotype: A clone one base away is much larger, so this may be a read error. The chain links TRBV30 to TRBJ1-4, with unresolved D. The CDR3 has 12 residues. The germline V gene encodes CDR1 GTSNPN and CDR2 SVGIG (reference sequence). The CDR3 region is CAWSVADEKLSF. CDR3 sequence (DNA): TGTGCCTGGAGTGTAGCAGATGAAAAACTGTCTTTT.